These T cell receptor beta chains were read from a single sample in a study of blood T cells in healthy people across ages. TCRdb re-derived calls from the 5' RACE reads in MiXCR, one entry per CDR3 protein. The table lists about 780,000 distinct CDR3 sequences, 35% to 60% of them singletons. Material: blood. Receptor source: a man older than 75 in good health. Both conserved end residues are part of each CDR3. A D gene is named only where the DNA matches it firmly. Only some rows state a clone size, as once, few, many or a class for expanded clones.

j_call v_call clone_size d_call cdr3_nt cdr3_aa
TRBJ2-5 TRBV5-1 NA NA TGCGCCAGCAGCTTGGATCCGGTGCCGGAGACCCAGTACTTC CASSLDPVPETQYF
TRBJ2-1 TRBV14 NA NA TGTGCCAGCAGCCAAGTTCAAAGAGCTAGCTCCTACAATGAGCAGTTCTTC CASSQVQRASSYNEQFF
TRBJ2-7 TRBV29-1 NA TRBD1 TGCAGCATTCAGGATTCGACAGGGTCAAGGGGGGAGCAGTACTTC CSIQDSTGSRGEQYF
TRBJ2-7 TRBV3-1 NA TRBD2 TGTGCCAGCAGCTTTAGCGGGAGGGCCCTCTACGAGCAGTACTTC CASSFSGRALYEQYF
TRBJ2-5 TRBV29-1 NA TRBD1 TGCAGCGTTGAATCGGACAGGGGGTCAAAAGAGACCCAGTACTTC CSVESDRGSKETQYF
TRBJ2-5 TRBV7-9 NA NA TGTGCCAGCAGCGATCCCCGAGTAACGACCCAGTACTTC CASSDPRVTTQYF
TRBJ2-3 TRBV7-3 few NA TGTGCCAGCAGCTTAACCCCGGACCCGCCAGATACGCAGTATTTT CASSLTPDPPDTQYF
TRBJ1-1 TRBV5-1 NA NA TGCGCCAGCAGCTTCAGGGGCAAGGGGTCCAACACTGAAGCTTTCTTT CASSFRGKGSNTEAFF
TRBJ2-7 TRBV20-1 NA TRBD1 TGCAGTGCTAGAGGCGGGACAGGGGGATCCTACGAGCAGTACTTC CSARGGTGGSYEQYF
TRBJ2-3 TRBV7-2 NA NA TGTGCCAGCAGCTTGGCTGCCCTAGGGCGGCTGAGCACAGATACGCAGTATTTT CASSLAALGRLSTDTQYF
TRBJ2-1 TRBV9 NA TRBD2 TGTGCCAGCAGCCCCACACCTAGCGGTAGCTCCTACAATGAGCAGTTCTTC CASSPTPSGSSYNEQFF
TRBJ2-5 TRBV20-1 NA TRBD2 TGCAGTGCTAGTGGGTCGGGAGGGACCCAAGAGACCCAGTACTTC CSASGSGGTQETQYF
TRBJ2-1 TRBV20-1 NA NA TGCAGTGCCCTACTGTCGGGCAATGAGCAGTTCTTC CSALLSGNEQFF
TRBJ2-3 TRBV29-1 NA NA TGCAGCGTTCAAAGATTAGCCGGTGGCACAGATACGCAGTATTTT CSVQRLAGGTDTQYF
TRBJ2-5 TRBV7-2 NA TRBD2 TGTGCCAGCAGCTTAGTGGGTAGCGGGGGACAAGAGACCCAGTACTTC CASSLVGSGGQETQYF
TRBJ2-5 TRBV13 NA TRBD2 TGTGCCAGCAACTCCGCCGGGACTAGCGGGAGACTGTACTTC CASNSAGTSGRLYF
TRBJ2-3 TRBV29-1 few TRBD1 TGCAGCGTGCGCCCCCCACAGGGGCGCACAGATACGCAGTATTTT CSVRPPQGRTDTQYF
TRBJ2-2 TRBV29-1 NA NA TGCAGCGGTGAACGGACGAACGCCGGGGAGCTGTTTTTT CSGERTNAGELFF
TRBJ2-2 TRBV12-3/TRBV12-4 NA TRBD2 TGTGCCAGCACTCCACTAGCGGGAAACACCGGGGAGCTGTTTTTT CASTPLAGNTGELFF
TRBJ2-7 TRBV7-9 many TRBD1 TGTGCCAGCAGCCCGACAGGGTACGAGCAGTACTTC CASSPTGYEQYF
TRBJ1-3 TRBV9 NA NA TGTGCTTCCCAGCCAGCCCTTCCTGGAAACACCATATATTTT CASQPALPGNTIYF
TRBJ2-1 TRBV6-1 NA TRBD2 TGTGCCAGCTCTCAGCGGGGGCCGGCGGATAAGCAGTTCTTC CASSQRGPADKQFF
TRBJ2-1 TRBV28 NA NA TGTGCCAGCAGTCCCTCGGAACAGGCTTGCAATGAGCAGTTCTTC CASSPSEQACNEQFF
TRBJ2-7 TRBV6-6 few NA TGTGCCAGCAGTTACAGGAGGGAGCAGAACGAGCAGTACTTC CASSYRREQNEQYF
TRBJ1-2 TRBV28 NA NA TGTGCCAGCAGGAAGACTTCTGGCTACACCTTC CASRKTSGYTF
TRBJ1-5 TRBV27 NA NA TGTGCCAGCAGTTTCACCCCGGGCAGCAATCAGCCCCAGCATTTT CASSFTPGSNQPQHF
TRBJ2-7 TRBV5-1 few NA TGCGCCAGCAGGCGGGACAGCCTACAGTACTTC CASRRDSLQYF
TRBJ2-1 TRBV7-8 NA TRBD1 TGTGCCAGCAGCTTAGTAACAGGGACAGGGAGGTGGTTCTTC CASSLVTGTGRWFF
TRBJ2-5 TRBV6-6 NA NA TGTGCCAGCAGGACAGGCGCGAGAGAGACCCAGTACTTC CASRTGARETQYF
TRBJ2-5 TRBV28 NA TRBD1 TGTGCCAGCAGTCACACGACAGGGTACCAAGAGACCCAGTACTTC CASSHTTGYQETQYF
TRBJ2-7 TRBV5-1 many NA TGCGCCAGCAGCTTGGGGTGGACAGATGCGGGCGAGCAGTACTTC CASSLGWTDAGEQYF
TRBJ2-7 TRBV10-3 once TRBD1 TGTGCCACCCAGGGGGAGCTACTGGGAGACGAGCAGTACTTC CATQGELLGDEQYF
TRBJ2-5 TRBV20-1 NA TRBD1 TGCAGTGCTAGCGGACAGGACGGAGAGCAGTACTTC CSASGQDGEQYF
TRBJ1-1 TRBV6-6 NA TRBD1 TGTGCCAGCAGGAGGGACAGGGTGGCGGTCACTGAAGCTTTCTTT CASRRDRVAVTEAFF
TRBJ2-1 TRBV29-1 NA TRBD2 TGCAGCGTTGTAGCGGGGTTTGAGAATGAGCAGTTCTTC CSVVAGFENEQFF
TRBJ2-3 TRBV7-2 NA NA TGTGCCAGCAGCCCGACAGGCGCCATCGATACGCAGTATTTT CASSPTGAIDTQYF
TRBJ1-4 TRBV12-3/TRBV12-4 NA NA TGTGCCAGCAGTTTTAGCGAGAGGGGTGAAAAACTGTTTTTT CASSFSERGEKLFF
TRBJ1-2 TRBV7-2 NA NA TGTGCCAGCAGCTTTGCGACAGGCTATGGCTACACCTTC CASSFATGYGYTF
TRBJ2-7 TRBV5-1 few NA TGCGCCAGCAGCTTGGAACAGGGCTTCGGCGAGCAGTACTTC CASSLEQGFGEQYF
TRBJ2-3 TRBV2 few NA TGTGCCAGCAGTGAAATGGGTTCTAGGACAGATACGCAGTATTTT CASSEMGSRTDTQYF
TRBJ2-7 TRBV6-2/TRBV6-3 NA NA TGTGCCAGCAGGCCACGGGGAGATTCCTACGAGCAGTACTTC CASRPRGDSYEQYF
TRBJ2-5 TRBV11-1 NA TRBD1 TGTGCCAGCAGCTCTCCGGGACAGCAAGAGACCCAGTACTTC CASSSPGQQETQYF
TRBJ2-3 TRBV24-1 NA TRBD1 TGTGCCACCAGTGGGTCCGGGACAGGGTGGACAGATACGCAGTATTTT CATSGSGTGWTDTQYF
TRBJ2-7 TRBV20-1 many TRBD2 TGCAGTGCTAGAGATTTTGGGCGGGAGGCCTCCTACGAGCAGTACTTC CSARDFGREASYEQYF
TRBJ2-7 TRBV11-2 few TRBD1 TGTGCCAGCAGCGGAGGGACAGGGGACTACGAGCAGTACTTC CASSGGTGDYEQYF
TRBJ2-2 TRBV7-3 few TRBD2 TGTGCCAGCAGCTTACTTGGGACTAGCGGGAGCTCGAACACCGGGGAGCTGTTTTTT CASSLLGTSGSSNTGELFF
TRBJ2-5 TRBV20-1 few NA TGCAGTGCTAGAAGCCGGCGGGCAACCCAAGAGACCCAGTACTTC CSARSRRATQETQYF